The present entry profiles one TCR beta chain with its context. The CDR3 sequence is 15 residues long. Germline CDR1 LGHNA, CDR2 YSLEER. The data were obtained in a study of blood T cells in healthy people across ages. PCR was performed a second time for roughly 7 to 11 cycles using a sample-barcoded 5' primer and a J-beta primer mix. TCRdb re-called the 5' RACE reads through MiXCR, storing one row per CDR3 protein. The table lists some 1.5 million distinct CDR3 sequences, less than 45% of them singletons. The clonotype originates from a woman younger than 35 in good health. V usage is TRBV4-3 and J usage is TRBJ2-4, with D unclear. The DNA end favors TRBJ2-7, so the J call may be wrong. The sequenced sample was blood. DNA of the CDR3: TGCGCCAGCAGCCCCCAGGATACAAGTATGCACGAGCAGTACTTC. It encodes CASSPQDTSMHEQYF.